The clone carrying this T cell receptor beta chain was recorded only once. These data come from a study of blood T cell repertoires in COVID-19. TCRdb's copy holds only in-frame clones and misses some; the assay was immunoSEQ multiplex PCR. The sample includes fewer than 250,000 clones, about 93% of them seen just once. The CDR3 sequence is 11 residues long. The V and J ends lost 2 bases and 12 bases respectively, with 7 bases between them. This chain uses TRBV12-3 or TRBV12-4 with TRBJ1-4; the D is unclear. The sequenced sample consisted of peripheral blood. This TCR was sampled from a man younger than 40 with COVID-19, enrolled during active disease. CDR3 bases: TGTGCCAGCAGTTTACTGGGCCAACTGTTTTTT. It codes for CASSLLGQLFF.